What follows are 2 T cell receptor beta chains derived from one specimen sequenced in a study of blood T cells in healthy people across ages. The use of a sample-barcoded 5' primer and a J-beta primer mix characterized a second PCR of roughly 6 to 12 cycles. TCRdb ran MiXCR on the 5' RACE reads and lists one entry per CDR3 protein. This sample yields about 540,000 distinct CDR3 sequences, of which around 24% are seen a single time; just over 8.5% belongs to the top ten. This same sample was also taken into another study, of T cells of mothers and their children.

Sequenced input: blood. The receptors come from a boy between 10 and 17 years old in good health.

The CDR3 bases are TGCGCCAGCAGCTTGGCCTCCCTGGCGACCGATAATGAGCAGTTCTTC. Its protein product is CASSLASLATDNEQFF. The gene calls are TRBV5-1 and TRBJ2-5; D call uncertain. The last part of the DNA fits TRBJ2-1 better; the J call may be wrong. Per the germline V gene, CDR1 is SGHRS and CDR2 is YFSETQ. CDR3 length: 16 amino acids.

The chain links TRBV28 to TRBJ2-1, with 10 bases fitting TRBD2. After removal of 6 bases from V and 10 bases from J, the junction contained 12 bases not matched to a gene. Germline values: CDR1 MDHEN, CDR2 SYDVKM. The CDR3 spans 15 residues. DNA of the CDR3: TGTGCCAGCAGGCCGACTAGCGGGTCCTTAAGGGAGCAGTTCTTC. Residues: CASRPTSGSLREQFF.